One and the same sample provided the 21 T cell receptor beta chains below, sequenced in a study of OX40 agonist ivuxolimab in advanced cancers. Produced via immunoSEQ multiplex PCR; TCRdb's table is partial and in-frame only. The sample holds around 38,000 clones; about 90% are singletons and the top ten take approximately 9.7%. The sequencing here drew on CD4+ or CD8+ T cells sorted from blood, taken in a trial of the OX40 agonist ivuxolimab. These receptor sequences come from an adult with an advanced solid tumor such as melanoma, head and neck, liver or kidney cancer.

V usage is TRBV9 and J usage is TRBJ1-2; unclear D gene. CDR3 size: 15 residues. V dropped 0 bases and J dropped 4 bases, with 13 bases sitting between them. From germline, CDR1 is SGDLS and CDR2 YYNGEE. CDR3 residues: CASSVGPVVSYGYTF. Written as DNA, the CDR3 is TGTGCCAGCAGCGTAGGGCCAGTCGTCAGCTATGGCTACACCTTC.

J is TRBJ1-5 and V is TRBV18; 8 nucleotides align to TRBD1. Trimming removed 5 bases from V and 6 bases from J; junction bases left unmatched: 12. Germline values: CDR1 KGHSH, CDR2 LQKENI. The CDR3 is 16 amino acids. CDR3 bases: TGTGCCAGCTCATACGGTGGACAGGGAATCGCTCAGCCCCAGCATTTT. The encoded protein is CASSYGGQGIAQPQHF.

V gene TRBV7-9 combines with J gene TRBJ1-2, with a tentative D call TRBD1 (5 bases). Germline CDR1 and CDR2: SEHNR and FQNEAQ (reference sequence). The CDR3 totals 12 residues. Deletions cut 5 bases from V and 8 bases from J, with 12 bases between. CDR3 region: CASSPGTLGYTF. CDR3 sequence (DNA): TGTGCCAGCAGCCCCGGGACGCTGGGCTACACCTTC.

The CDR3 is CASSPWGEEAFF. The DNA of the CDR3 is TGTGCCAGCAGTCCCTGGGGGGAGGAAGCTTTCTTT. The gene calls are TRBV27 and TRBJ1-1; TRBD1 is a possible D gene (5 bases). V was trimmed by 5 bases and J by 8 bases, leaving 12 bases between them. CDR1 and CDR2 (germline): MNHEY, SMNVEV (reference sequence). CDR3 length: 12 amino acids.

The J gene is TRBJ1-1, the V gene TRBV4-3; weak D call: TRBD1 (5 bases). CDR3 length equals 16 residues. Germline V gives CDR1 LGHNA, CDR2 YSLEER. The V and J ends lost 4 bases and 2 bases respectively, with 17 bases between them. CDR3 protein: CASSRRGLGVNTEAFF. The CDR3 nucleotides read TGCGCCAGCAGCCGAAGGGGTCTAGGGGTTAACACTGAAGCTTTCTTT.

V gene TRBV21-1 combines with J gene TRBJ1-4. TRBV21-1 is a pseudogene locus. The length of the CDR3 is 12 residues. The CDR3 loop is CANKVHNEKLFF. The CDR3 DNA reads TGTGCCAACAAGGTGCATAATGAAAAACTGTTTTTT.

A single count supports this clone. The rearrangement joins TRBV7-9 to TRBJ1-2; D is uncertain. The CDR3 spans 14 residues. Germline V gene data show CDR1 as SEHNR and CDR2 as FQNEAQ (reference sequence). V was pared by 3 bases and J by 8 bases, with 16 bases between. The CDR3 DNA reads TGTGCCAGCAGCTTTCTAGGTGAGGCCACCGGCTACACCTTC. This codes for CASSFLGEATGYTF. Full variable domain (outside the CDR3, taken from reference TRBV7-9 and TRBJ1-2): DTGVSQNPRHKITKRGQNVTFRCDPISEHNRLYWYRQTLGQGPEFLTYFQNEAQLEKSRLLSDRFSAERPKGSFSTLEIQRTEQGDSAMYLCASSFLGEATGYTFGSGTRLTVV.

This clone was observed a few times. The chain has TRBV28 and TRBJ1-5; D call uncertain. The germline CDR1 and CDR2 sequences are MDHEN and SYDVKM. This CDR3 is built from 13 residues. V shed 1 base and J shed 4 bases, with 5 bases lying between them. The CDR3 loop reads CASSLFGNQPQHF. The CDR3 DNA is TGTGCCAGCAGTTTATTCGGGAATCAGCCCCAGCATTTT.

The CDR3 region is CASRAGIDTEAFF. DNA for the CDR3: TGTGCCAGCAGGGCGGGAATTGACACTGAAGCTTTCTTT. This chain uses TRBV6-5 with TRBJ1-1; no clear D gene. Germline lookup yields CDR1 MNHEY and CDR2 SVGAGI. V was cut by 6 bases and J by 3 bases, with 11 bases left in between. The length of the CDR3 is 13 residues.

The chain is built from TRBV5-1 and TRBJ2-3; 11 nucleotides align to TRBD2. The CDR3 sequence is 16 residues long. V lost 5 bases to trimming and J lost 3 bases; unmatched junction nucleotides: 8. Germline V gene data show CDR1 as SGHRS and CDR2 as YFSETQ. CDR3 sequence (DNA): TGCGCCAGCAGGTATAGCGGGAGGGCCAGAACAGATACGCAGTATTTT. Its translation: CASRYSGRARTDTQYF.

To note about this clone: Its ends do not fully match the called genes, so a read error is possible. At the DNA level, this CDR3 is encoded by other sequences in the same sample as well. The rearrangement links TRBV9 to TRBJ2-1; 11 nucleotides agree with TRBD2. The CDR3 sequence is 17 residues long. Germline values: CDR1 SGDLS, CDR2 YYNGEE. The CDR3 DNA is TGTGCCAGCAGCGACCGACTAGCGGGAAGCTCCTACAATGAGCAATTCTTC. Translated, it gives CASSDRLAGSSYNEQFF.

This clone was seen just once. The same CDR3 can be traced to other DNA sequences in this sample. The chain couples TRBV5-4 to TRBJ2-1; tentatively, D is TRBD2 (6 bases). The V and J ends lost 0 bases and 4 bases respectively, with 11 bases between them. CDR3 size: 15 residues. Germline V CDR1 and CDR2: SGHNT, YYREEE (reference sequence). The CDR3 is CASSLGTSSYNEQFF. The CDR3 DNA sequence: TGTGCCAGCAGCTTGGGAACTAGCAGTTACAATGAGCAGTTCTTC.

The J gene is TRBJ1-2, the V gene TRBV7-9; D ambiguous. Looked up from germline, CDR1 is SEHNR and CDR2 is FQNEAQ (reference sequence). V lost 2 bases and J lost 2, with 6 bases in between. The CDR3 extends over 13 amino acids. The CDR3 sequence is CASSLSVNYGYTF. In nucleotides, the CDR3 is TGTGCCAGCAGCTTATCCGTAAACTATGGCTACACCTTC.

The chain links TRBV13 to TRBJ2-2; 11 bases map to TRBD2. The CDR3 length is 17 residues. The V gene's germline CDR1 is PRHDT and CDR2 FYEKMQ (reference sequence). Trimming cost V 0 bases and J 6 bases; bases outside gene matches: 6. The CDR3 DNA follows: TGTGCCAGCAGCTTAGGCCAGGGACTAGCGGAGGCCGGGGAGCTGTTTTTT. It translates to CASSLGQGLAEAGELFF.

The chain couples TRBV7-9 to TRBJ2-2, with a weak D call TRBD1 (7 bases). V was pared by 3 bases and J by 4 bases, with 15 bases between. The CDR3 runs to 16 residues. Germline V gene lookup returns CDR1 SEHNR and CDR2 FQNEAQ (reference sequence). DNA of the CDR3: TGTGCCAGCAGCTTCCCGGCAGGGGGGATCACCGGGGAGCTGTTTTTT. Residues: CASSFPAGGITGELFF. Variable domain in full (rest from reference TRBV7-9 and TRBJ2-2): DTGVSQNPRHKITKRGQNVTFRCDPISEHNRLYWYRQTLGQGPEFLTYFQNEAQLEKSRLLSDRFSAERPKGSFSTLEIQRTEQGDSAMYLCASSFPAGGITGELFFGEGSRLTVL.

On this clone: Other DNA sequences in the sample encode the same CDR3. The chain combines TRBV9 with TRBJ2-1; 11 bases are shared with TRBD2. This CDR3 has 15 amino acids. Germline CDR1 is SGDLS and CDR2 is YYNGEE. V was pared by 3 bases and J by 4 bases, with 3 bases of the junction left unmatched. The CDR3 sequence: CASSAGTSGYNEQFF. CDR3 DNA sequence: TGTGCCAGCAGCGCCGGGACTAGCGGTTACAATGAGCAGTTCTTC.

This chain joins TRBV27 and TRBJ2-1; D gene uncertain. The CDR3 is made up of 13 amino acids. Germline values: CDR1 MNHEY, CDR2 SMNVEV (reference sequence). V lost 5 bases and J lost 5, with 10 bases in between. DNA for the CDR3: TGTGCCAGCAGTAGGCGGAGACACAATGAGCAGTTCTTC. This codes for CASSRRRHNEQFF.

This clone has more than one count but fewer than ten. The chain employs TRBV6-5 and TRBJ1-2; tentatively, D is TRBD1 (6 bases). The CDR3 runs to 14 residues. V lost 5 bases, J lost 5 bases, and 15 bases lay in between. The germline V gene encodes CDR1 MNHEY and CDR2 SVGAGI. CDR3 DNA: TGTGCCAGCAGTCCCAACAGGGAGGGATATGGCTACACCTTC. The encoded protein is CASSPNREGYGYTF.

The chain carries TRBV30 and TRBJ1-5, with TRBD1 matching over 9 bases. V was pared by 7 bases and J by 3 bases, with 4 bases of the junction left unmatched. Germline CDR1 and CDR2: GTSNPN and SVGIG (reference sequence). The length of the CDR3 is 13 residues. CDR3 coding DNA: TGTGCCTTGACAGGGGGGAACAATCAGCCCCAGCATTTT. Protein sequence: CALTGGNNQPQHF.

The chain uses TRBV4-3 and TRBJ2-1; 8 bases line up with TRBD2. CDR3 length: 17 residues. The trim removed 0 bases at V and 6 bases at J, leaving 10 bases unmatched. Germline V CDR1 and CDR2: LGHNA, YSLEER. CDR3 amino acids: CASSQDKPSGLLNEQFF. CDR3 in DNA: TGCGCCAGCAGCCAAGATAAACCTAGCGGGCTTCTCAATGAGCAGTTCTTC.

J is TRBJ2-1 and V is TRBV5-6; D may correspond to TRBD1 or TRBD2 (5 bases each). This CDR3 is 14 amino acids long. From germline, CDR1 is SGHDT and CDR2 YYEEEE. Trimming took 4 bases from V and 7 from J, leaving 15 bases between them. The CDR3 coding sequence is TGTGCCAGCAGCCATTCGGGACCCTGGAATGAGCAGTTCTTC. Its translation is CASSHSGPWNEQFF. The full variable domain, with the rest looked up from reference TRBV5-6 and TRBJ2-1, is DAGVTQSPTHLIKTRGQQVTLRCSPKSGHDTVSWYQQALGQGPQFIFQYYEEEERQRGNFPDRFSGHQFPNYSSELNVNALLLGDSALYLCASSHSGPWNEQFFGPGTRLTVL.